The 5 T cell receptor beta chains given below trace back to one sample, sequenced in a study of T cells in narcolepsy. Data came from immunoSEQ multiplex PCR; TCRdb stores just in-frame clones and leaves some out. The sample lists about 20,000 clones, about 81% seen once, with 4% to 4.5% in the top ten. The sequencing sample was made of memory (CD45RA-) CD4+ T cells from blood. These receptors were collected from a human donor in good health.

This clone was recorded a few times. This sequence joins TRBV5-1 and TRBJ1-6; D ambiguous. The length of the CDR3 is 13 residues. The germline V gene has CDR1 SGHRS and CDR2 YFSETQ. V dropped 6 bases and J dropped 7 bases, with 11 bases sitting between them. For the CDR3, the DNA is TGCGCCAGCACTGTACAAGGGAATTCACCCCTCCACTTT. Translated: CASTVQGNSPLHF.

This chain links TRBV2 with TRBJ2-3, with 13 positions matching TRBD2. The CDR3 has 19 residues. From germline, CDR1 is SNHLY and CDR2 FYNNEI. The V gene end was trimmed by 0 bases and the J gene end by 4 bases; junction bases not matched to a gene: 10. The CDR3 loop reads CASSEAQLAGGRPPDTQYF. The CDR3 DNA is TGTGCCAGCAGTGAAGCGCAACTAGCGGGGGGGCGGCCCCCAGATACGCAGTATTTT. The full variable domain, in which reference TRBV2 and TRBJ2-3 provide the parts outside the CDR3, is EPEVTQTPSHQVTQMGQEVILRCVPISNHLYFYWYRQILGQKVEFLVSFYNNEISEKSEIFDDQFSVERPDGSNFTLKIRSTKLEDSAMYFCASSEAQLAGGRPPDTQYFGPGTRLTVL.

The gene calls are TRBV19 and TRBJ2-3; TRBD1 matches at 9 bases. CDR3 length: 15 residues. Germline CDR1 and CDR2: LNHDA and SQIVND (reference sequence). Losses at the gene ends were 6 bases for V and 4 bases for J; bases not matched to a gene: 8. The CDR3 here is CASRNNRGLADTQYF. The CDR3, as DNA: TGTGCCAGTAGAAACAACAGGGGGCTGGCAGATACGCAGTATTTT.

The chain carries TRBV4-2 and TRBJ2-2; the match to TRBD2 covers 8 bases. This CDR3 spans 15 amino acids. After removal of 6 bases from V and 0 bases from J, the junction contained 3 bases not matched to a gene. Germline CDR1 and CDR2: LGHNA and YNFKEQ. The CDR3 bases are TGTGCCAGCAGTCACGGGGGGGCGAACACCGGGGAGCTGTTTTTT. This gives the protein CASSHGGANTGELFF.

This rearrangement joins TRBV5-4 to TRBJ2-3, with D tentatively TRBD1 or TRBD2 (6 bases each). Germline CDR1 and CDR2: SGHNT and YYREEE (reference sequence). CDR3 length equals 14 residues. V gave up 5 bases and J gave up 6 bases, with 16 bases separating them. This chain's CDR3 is CASRSTGAGDTQYF. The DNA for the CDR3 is TGTGCCAGCAGGTCCACGGGGGCCGGGGATACGCAGTATTTT. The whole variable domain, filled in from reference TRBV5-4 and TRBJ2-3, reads ETGVTQSPTHLIKTRGQQVTLRCSSQSGHNTVSWYQQALGQGPQFIFQYYREEENGRGNFPPRFSGLQFPNYSSELNVNALELDDSALYLCASRSTGAGDTQYFGPGTRLTVL.